The 9 T cell receptor beta chains below come from one sample, sequenced in a study of shared clonotypes between healthy human individuals. The protocol was immunoSEQ multiplex PCR, while the TCRdb copy is restricted to in-frame clones and leaves out a portion. Among about 1.1 million clones listed, approximately 80% were seen once. Sequenced material: memory CD4+ T cells from PBMCs. Subset: CD45RA-negative fraction. Source of these receptors: a man between 18 and 35 years old in good health. Some clones in this sample may be carry-over from other donors' samples.

Regarding this clone: This CDR3 is also generated by other DNA sequences in the sample. V and J are TRBV5-1 and TRBJ2-3; the D gene is possibly TRBD2 (5 bases). The CDR3 runs 14 residues. Trimming shortened V by 0 bases and J by 2 bases, and 7 bases separated the two germline ends. Germline CDR1 and CDR2: SGHRS and YFSETQ. The CDR3 sequence is CASSLGTPTDTQYF. The DNA for the CDR3 is TGCGCCAGCAGCTTGGGGACTCCCACAGATACGCAGTATTTT.

A remark on this clone: With a far larger clone one base away, a read error is the likely cause. No conserved phenylalanine or tryptophan is present at the end of the CDR3, so a read error is the likely explanation. The chain has TRBV7-2 and TRBJ1-5, with D possibly matching TRBD1 (5 bases). The germline V and J ends were trimmed by 10 bases and 3 bases, with 13 bases remaining between them. This CDR3 has 13 amino acids. Per germline, CDR1 SGHTA and CDR2 FQGNSA. For the CDR3, the DNA is TGTGCCACCTCGGGAGGGGTCAATCAGCCCCAGCATTCT. Amino acid sequence: CATSGGVNQPQHS.

This rearrangement joins TRBV28 to TRBJ2-3; 9 positions agree with TRBD1. V lost 6 bases to trimming and J lost 0 bases; unmatched junction nucleotides: 4. The CDR3 runs 15 residues. Germline V CDR1 and CDR2: MDHEN, SYDVKM. CDR3 DNA: TGTGCCAGCAGGCCGACAGGGGGGAGCACAGATACGCAGTATTTT. Protein: CASRPTGGSTDTQYF.

The V and J genes are TRBV15 and TRBJ2-5; 8 positions agree with TRBD2. With 8 bases clipped from V and 3 bases from J, the junction kept 8 bases outside the gene matches. From germline, CDR1 is LNHNV and CDR2 YYDKDF (reference sequence). The CDR3 contains 14 residues. The CDR3 DNA sequence: TGTGCCACCGACTCCGGGACTAGTAAAGAGACCCAGTACTTC. It yields the protein CATDSGTSKETQYF. Filled out from reference TRBV15 and TRBJ2-5, the complete variable domain reads DAMVIQNPRYQVTQFGKPVTLSCSQTLNHNVMYWYQQKSSQAPKLLFHYYDKDFNNEADTPDNFQSRRPNTSFCFLDIRSPGLGDTAMYLCATDSGTSKETQYFGPGTRLLVL.

This clone was seen once. The CDR3 is CASSRKFLQNGAEAFF. The CDR3 DNA follows: TGCGCCAGCAGCCGAAAATTCCTCCAAAACGGCGCTGAAGCTTTCTTT. The V call is TRBV5-1, the J call TRBJ1-1; no clear D gene. Germline V gene data show CDR1 as SGHRS and CDR2 as YFSETQ. The CDR3 is 16 amino acids. Trimming removed 4 bases from V and 6 bases from J, with 22 bases in between.

This clone was picked up a small number of times. The chain employs TRBV27 and TRBJ1-2, with D tentatively TRBD1 (5 bases). Per germline, CDR1 MNHEY and CDR2 SMNVEV (reference sequence). V shed 2 bases and J shed 1 base, with 23 bases lying between them. The CDR3 totals 19 residues. CDR3 loop: CASSLRPPSGGRINYGYTF. CDR3 bases: TGTGCCAGCAGTTTAAGGCCCCCGAGTGGGGGACGGATTAACTATGGCTACACCTTC.

The rearrangement joins TRBV7-9 to TRBJ2-2, with D perhaps TRBD2 (5 bases). Germline assignment: CDR1 SEHNR and CDR2 FQNEAQ (reference sequence). Trimming stripped 5 bases from V and 2 bases from J, with 15 bases between. The CDR3 runs to 16 residues. In DNA, the CDR3 is TGTGCCAGCAGCGGTACGGGGAGCCTAAACACCGGGGAGCTGTTTTTT. Translating it yields CASSGTGSLNTGELFF.

The chain joins TRBV18 to TRBJ2-1; 9 nucleotides line up with TRBD2. Germline CDR1 reads KGHSH; CDR2 reads LQKENI. The CDR3 consists of 14 residues. Losses at the gene ends were 4 bases for V and 6 bases for J; bases not matched to a gene: 4. CDR3 in amino acids: CASSQASGTNEQFF. DNA for the CDR3: TGTGCCAGCTCACAGGCTAGCGGGACCAATGAGCAGTTCTTC. The full variable domain, rest sourced from reference TRBV18 and TRBJ2-1, is NAGVMQNPRHLVRRRGQEARLRCSPMKGHSHVYWYRQLPEEGLKFMVYLQKENIIDESGMPKERFSAEFPKEGPSILRIQQVVRGDSAAYFCASSQASGTNEQFFGPGTRLTVL.

This clone occurred a few times. J is TRBJ2-1 and V is TRBV28; the D is unclear. Trimming removed 4 bases at V and 10 bases at J, with 8 bases between. CDR1 and CDR2 from the germline V gene are MDHEN and SYDVKM. The CDR3 has 11 residues. CDR3 in amino acids: CASSSLWEQFF. The CDR3, as DNA: TGTGCCAGCAGTTCTCTGTGGGAGCAGTTCTTC.